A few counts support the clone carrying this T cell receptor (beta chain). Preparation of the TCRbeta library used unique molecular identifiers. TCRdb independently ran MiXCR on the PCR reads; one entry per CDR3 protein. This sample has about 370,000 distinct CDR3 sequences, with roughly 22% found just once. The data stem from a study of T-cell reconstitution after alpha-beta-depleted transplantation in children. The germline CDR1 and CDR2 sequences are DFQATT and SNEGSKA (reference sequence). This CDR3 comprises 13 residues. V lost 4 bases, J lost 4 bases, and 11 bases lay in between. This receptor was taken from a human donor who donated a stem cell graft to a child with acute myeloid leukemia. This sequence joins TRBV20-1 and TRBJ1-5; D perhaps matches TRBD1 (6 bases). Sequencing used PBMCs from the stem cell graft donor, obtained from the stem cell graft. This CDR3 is CSAKGGGNQPQHF. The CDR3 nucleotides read TGCAGTGCTAAGGGGGGCGGGAATCAGCCCCAGCATTTT.